A selection of T cell receptor beta chains follows, all from one sample in a study of control samples from healthy donors and cancer patients. Repertoires were generated with immunoSEQ multiplex PCR, while TCRdb's copy carries only in-frame clones and drops some. This sample yields some 130,000 clones, of which roughly 91% are seen a single time; under 9% belongs to the top ten. What was sequenced was PBMCs. These receptors were collected from a man aged 45-65 years with head and neck cancer. Each CDR3 is given with its conserved first and last residue. A D gene is named only where the DNA matches it firmly. Some rows mark clone size as missing; the rest say once, few, many or name a class of expanded clone.

clone size	V gene	J gene	D gene	CDR3 protein	CDR3 DNA
NA	TRBV2	TRBJ2-3	TRBD1	CAPRVDGTAGTDTQYF	TGTGCCCCCCGAGTCGACGGGACAGCGGGCACAGATACGCAGTATTTT
NA	TRBV5-4	TRBJ1-2	TRBD1	CASSLNRGQGYGYTF	TGTGCCAGCAGCTTAAACAGGGGGCAAGGCTATGGCTACACCTTC
NA	TRBV11-2	TRBJ1-2	NA	CASSSTGGRTYGYTF	TGTGCCAGCAGTTCCACGGGAGGACGGACCTATGGCTACACCTTC
few	TRBV9	TRBJ1-1	NA	CASSAFPNTEAFF	TGTGCCAGCAGCGCCTTCCCAAACACTGAAGCTTTCTTT
NA	TRBV29-1	TRBJ2-7	TRBD2	CSVEGREDGSREQYF	TGCAGCGTCGAGGGGCGGGAGGACGGGAGCCGCGAGCAGTACTTC
NA	TRBV5-6	TRBJ2-6	NA	CASSLGPASGANVLTF	TGTGCCAGCAGCTTGGGGCCGGCATCTGGGGCCAACGTCCTGACTTTC
NA	TRBV15	TRBJ2-3	TRBD1	CATSREMGQGTDTQYF	TGTGCCACCAGCAGAGAAATGGGACAGGGGACAGATACGCAGTATTTT
NA	TRBV7-6	TRBJ1-1	NA	CASTRELNTEAFF	TGTGCCAGTACCAGGGAGTTGAACACTGAAGCTTTCTTT
NA	TRBV30	TRBJ2-5	TRBD2	CAWSKGLAGGETQYF	TGTGCCTGGAGTAAGGGACTAGCAGGGGGGGAGACCCAGTACTTC
NA	TRBV29-1	TRBJ1-2	NA	CSAGDSSVGGYTF	TGCAGCGCCGGGGACTCCTCGGTCGGTGGCTACACCTTC
NA	TRBV7-7	TRBJ2-3	TRBD2	CASSASGGGTDTQYF	TGTGCCAGCAGCGCTAGCGGGGGGGGCACAGATACGCAGTATTTT
NA	TRBV6-5	TRBJ1-1	NA	CASRTAATEAFF	TGTGCCAGCCGGACAGCAGCCACTGAAGCTTTCTTT
NA	TRBV19	TRBJ1-2	TRBD1	CASLGTGLLDGYTF	TGTGCCAGCCTCGGGACAGGGCTTTTGGATGGCTACACCTTC
once	TRBV5-4	TRBJ1-5	NA	CASSFGGNQPQHF	TGTGCCAGCAGCTTCGGAGGGAATCAGCCCCAGCATTTT
NA	TRBV12-5	TRBJ2-1	TRBD1	CASGLGGGNEQFF	TGTGCTAGTGGCCTAGGGGGCGGGAATGAGCAGTTCTTC
NA	TRBV5-4	TRBJ2-7	TRBD2	CASRKRTSGSGSYEQYF	TGTGCCAGCAGGAAAAGGACTAGCGGGTCTGGGAGCTACGAGCAGTACTTC
NA	TRBV5-8	TRBJ1-2	TRBD1	CASSRGQFDYGYTF	TGTGCCAGCAGCCGGGGACAGTTTGACTATGGCTACACCTTC
NA	TRBV3-1/TRBV3-2	TRBJ1-1	NA	CASSQAEGLNTEAFF	TGTGCCAGCAGCCAAGCTGAGGGCTTGAACACTGAAGCTTTCTTT
NA	TRBV28	TRBJ1-6	TRBD1	CASSSGQGPISPLHF	TGTGCCAGCAGTTCCGGACAGGGCCCTATTTCACCCCTCCACTTT
NA	TRBV28	TRBJ1-2	NA	CASSWEDVYGYTF	TGTGCCAGCAGTTGGGAAGATGTCTATGGCTACACCTTC
NA	TRBV2	TRBJ1-3	NA	CASSDSFGNTIYF	TGTGCCAGCAGTGATAGCTTCGGAAACACCATATATTTT
NA	TRBV7-8	TRBJ2-1	NA	CASSLGVQQFF	TGTGCCAGCAGCTTAGGGGTCCAGCAGTTCTTC
NA	TRBV29-1	TRBJ2-7	TRBD1	CSAVPTGTGLYEQYF	TGCAGCGCGGTACCTACCGGGACAGGGCTCTACGAGCAGTACTTC